This is a list of T cell receptor beta chains from one sample in a study of T cell responses to AZD1222 COVID-19 vaccine. The data were produced by immunoSEQ multiplex PCR, yet TCRdb's version contains in-frame clones alone and is incomplete. Of about 120,000 clones listed, around 94% are singletons. The source material was peripheral blood, sampled 28 days after the second AZD1222 dose. The receptors were sampled from an adult who received the AZD1222 COVID-19 vaccine. Each CDR3 is given with its conserved first and last residue. A D gene is named only where the DNA matches it firmly. Size tells how often a clone was seen (once, few, many) or the class of an expanded clone, and some rows leave it out.

clone_size j_call d_call v_call cdr3_nt cdr3_aa
NA TRBJ2-7 TRBD2 TRBV7-2 TGTGCCAGCAGCTTAGGCTACGGGAGGGCCTCCTACGAGCAGTACTTC CASSLGYGRASYEQYF
NA TRBJ1-1 TRBD1 TRBV29-1 TGCAGCGGAACCGGGACAGGGGAAGAAGCTTTCTTT CSGTGTGEEAFF
NA TRBJ1-2 NA TRBV6-6 TGTGCCAGCAGTTCCCTCGGGACAAACTATGGCTACACCTTC CASSSLGTNYGYTF
NA TRBJ2-1 NA TRBV13 TGTGCCAGCAGCTTAACACGGGAGTCGGACAATGAGCAGTTCTTC CASSLTRESDNEQFF
NA TRBJ2-5 NA TRBV12-3/TRBV12-4 TGTGCCAGCAGTTTAGGGGGGAGCCAGACCCAGTACTTC CASSLGGSQTQYF
NA TRBJ2-5 TRBD2 TRBV6-5 TGTGCCAGCAGGCGGACTAGCGGGGACCAAGAGACCCAGTACTTC CASRRTSGDQETQYF
NA TRBJ2-5 TRBD2 TRBV28 TGTGCCAGCAGTCCCCCGAGCGGGAGGAGGGAGACCCAGTACTTC CASSPPSGRRETQYF
NA TRBJ2-5 NA TRBV5-5 TGTGCCAGCAGCTTGGAAGGTATCGAAGAGACCCAGTACTTC CASSLEGIEETQYF
NA TRBJ1-6 NA TRBV4-2 TGTGCCAGCAGCCCCGATGACAGGAACCCTATTTCACCCCTCCACTTT CASSPDDRNPISPLHF
NA TRBJ1-3 NA TRBV3-1/TRBV3-2 TGTGCCAGCAGCCAAGAGGTCCGACAGCTCCAAGGAAACACCATATATTTT CASSQEVRQLQGNTIYF
NA TRBJ2-1 NA TRBV2 TGTGCCAGCAGTGAACTATGGGGGGACTCCTACAATGAGCAGTTCTTC CASSELWGDSYNEQFF
NA TRBJ2-7 TRBD2 TRBV5-1 TGCGCCAGCAGCTTGGCATCTCGACTAGCGGGAACAACCTACGAGCAGTACTTC CASSLASRLAGTTYEQYF
NA TRBJ1-4 NA TRBV30 TGTGCCTGGAGTGTAAGGGCGGGAGGTGAAAAACTGTTTTTT CAWSVRAGGEKLFF
few TRBJ1-2 NA TRBV28 TGTGCCAGCAGTTTCGGAGAGAAGGGCTACACCTTC CASSFGEKGYTF
NA TRBJ2-2 NA TRBV7-3 TGTGCCAGCACCCCCGGCCTGAACACCGGGGAGCTGTTTTTT CASTPGLNTGELFF
NA TRBJ2-1 TRBD2 TRBV7-8 TGTGCCAGCAGCTTAATTTGGCTAGCGGGTCCCATCAGCAATGAGCAGTTCTTC CASSLIWLAGPISNEQFF
NA TRBJ1-2 NA TRBV28 TGTGCCAGCAGTTATAGCTATGGCTACACCTTC CASSYSYGYTF
NA TRBJ1-4 NA TRBV6-5 TGTGCCAGCAGCCCGGGACACCCAACTAATGAAAAACTGTTTTTT CASSPGHPTNEKLFF
NA TRBJ2-3 NA TRBV11-2 TGTGCCAGCAGCTTAGTCATGACCCTGGGAGATACGCAGTATTTT CASSLVMTLGDTQYF
NA TRBJ1-4 TRBD1 TRBV19 TGTGCCAGTAGTTCCTTCCCGGGACAGGGGACCGAAAAACTGTTTTTT CASSSFPGQGTEKLFF
NA TRBJ2-5 NA TRBV29-1 TGCAGCGTGGTACCCCGGAGGGCCGAGGTGGAGACCCAGTACTTC CSVVPRRAEVETQYF
once TRBJ1-2 NA TRBV9 TGTGCCAGCAGCGTAATGGCCGACCTTAACTATGGCTACACCTTC CASSVMADLNYGYTF
NA TRBJ1-5 NA TRBV19 TGTGCCAGTAGTCCCAAAGGGGACAAGAGACAGCCCCAGCATTTT CASSPKGDKRQPQHF
NA TRBJ1-3 NA TRBV7-3 TGTGCCAGCTCTCCAGGTCCTGGAAACACCATATATTTT CASSPGPGNTIYF
NA TRBJ2-1 NA TRBV30 TGTGCCTGGAGTCTCCACATCCCCTCCTACAATGAGCAGTTCTTC CAWSLHIPSYNEQFF
NA TRBJ2-3 TRBD2 TRBV5-4 TGTGCCAGCAGCTTGGCTAGCGGGAACACAGATACGCAGTATTTT CASSLASGNTDTQYF
NA TRBJ1-6 NA TRBV10-3 TGTGCCATCAGTGAGTCGCGGGGAAATAATTCACCCCTCCACTTT CAISESRGNNSPLHF
NA TRBJ1-1 TRBD1 TRBV29-1 TGCAGCGCGGACAGGGGAACGAACACTGAAGCTTTCTTT CSADRGTNTEAFF
NA TRBJ1-5 NA TRBV19 TGTGCCAGTAGTTACGGCGGAGGTCAGCCCCAGCATTTT CASSYGGGQPQHF
NA TRBJ2-6 NA TRBV2 TGTGCCAGCTCGTGGGTGGAGGCCAACGTCCTGACTTTC CASSWVEANVLTF